The 12 T cell receptor beta chains below were found in one sample sequenced in a study of neurological immune-mediated disorders (dated by TCRdb to about 2019). Library method: 5' RACE. The sequencing machine was an Illumina HiSeq 2500. TCRdb ran its own pipeline on the public reads, namely fastp trimming at Q25 and MiXCR clone calling, and kept in-frame beta chains. Rows are combined by CDR3 protein, so each entry shows the most common genes and DNA. For this sample there are 45,000 or so distinct CDR3 sequences; 3% appear just once. The ten most abundant clones make up around 15% of the sample. Material: PBMCs. The receptors were sampled from a woman aged 45 to 65 with multiple sclerosis.

This clonotype was found many times. The chain uses TRBV12-3 or TRBV12-4 and TRBJ1-3; 8 bases are a match to TRBD1. After removal of 5 bases from V and 3 bases from J, the junction contained 9 bases not matched to a gene. The CDR3 length is 16 residues. CDR3 in amino acids: CASSLPGGTGGNTIYF. The CDR3 nucleotides are TGTGCCAGCAGTCTCCCCGGGGGGACAGGTGGAAACACCATATATTTT.

This clonotype came up many times. The gene calls are TRBV12-3 or TRBV12-4 and TRBJ1-1, with a possible D match to TRBD1 (5 bases). This CDR3 spans 15 amino acids. Deletions cut 2 bases from V and 4 bases from J, with 14 bases between. The CDR3 region is CASSLSLQGRTEAFF. CDR3 nucleotide sequence: TGTGCCAGCAGTTTATCCTTGCAGGGTCGCACTGAAGCTTTCTTT.

The chain has TRBV20-1 and TRBJ2-1; perhaps TRBD2 as D (5 bases). CDR3 length equals 15 residues. Per germline, CDR1 DFQATT and CDR2 SNEGSKA (reference sequence). Trimming pared 1 base from V and 0 bases from J, leaving 10 bases between. CDR3 DNA sequence: TGCAGTGCTAGAGTTGATGGGAGCTCCTACAATGAGCAGTTCTTC. It codes for CSARVDGSSYNEQFF.

The V gene is TRBV7-8, the J gene TRBJ2-3, with TRBD1 as a possible D gene (6 bases). The CDR3 runs 16 residues. Germline V gene sequence: CDR1 SGHVS, CDR2 FQNEAQ. The V end was cut by 6 bases, the J end by 1 base, with 17 bases between. The CDR3 loop reads CASSWRRDTGTDTQYF. CDR3 nucleotides: TGTGCCAGCAGTTGGAGAAGGGACACGGGCACAGATACGCAGTATTTT.

This clonotype was seen ten or more times. The chain uses TRBV21-1 and TRBJ2-2; TRBD1, as called in the table, went unchecked against the DNA. TRBV21-1 is recorded as a pseudogene. The CDR3 is made up of 19 amino acids. CDR3 in DNA: TGTGCCAGCAGGCAAAAATGGGCCGACAGGCGCTTCGAACCCGGGGAGCTGTTTTTT. Translated: CASRQKWADRRFEPGELFF.

This clonotype appeared many times. CDR3 in DNA: TGCGCCAGCAGCTTCGGACAACCCTCTGAAGCTTTCTTT. Its translation: CASSFGQPSEAFF. The gene calls are TRBV5-1 and TRBJ1-1; tentative D call: TRBD1 (5 bases). The germline V and J ends were trimmed by 2 bases and 6 bases, with 11 bases remaining between them. CDR3 length: 13 residues. CDR1 is SGHRS and CDR2 is YFSETQ in the germline V gene.

This clonotype was observed a handful of times. The V and J genes are TRBV5-1 and TRBJ2-6; TRBD2 matches 9 bases. Germline values: CDR1 SGHRS, CDR2 YFSETQ. There are 15 residues in the CDR3. With V trimmed by 8 bases and J by 0 bases, 3 bases remained unmatched. CDR3 protein: CASAGGDSGANVLTF. CDR3 bases: TGCGCCAGTGCGGGGGGGGACTCTGGGGCCAACGTCCTGACTTTC.

This clonotype has a count of ten or more. V usage is TRBV7-2 and J usage is TRBJ1-1, with D unclear. The V end was cut by 6 bases, the J end by 4 bases, with 18 bases between. The CDR3 has 15 residues. The germline V gene has CDR1 SGHTA and CDR2 FQGNSA. CDR3 region: CASSSEAGGGTEAFF. DNA for the CDR3: TGTGCCAGCAGTTCGGAGGCGGGCGGCGGCACTGAAGCTTTCTTT.

This clonotype has a count of ten or more. The V call is TRBV5-1, the J call TRBJ2-1; 7 bases are a match to TRBD2. This CDR3 is 16 amino acids long. Germline V CDR1 and CDR2: SGHRS, YFSETQ. The junction had 6 bases not matched to a gene; V was cut back by 0 bases and J by 3 bases. The CDR3 spells CASSLVASGFYNEQFF. The CDR3, as DNA: TGCGCCAGCAGCTTGGTGGCTAGCGGCTTCTACAATGAGCAGTTCTTC.

In its sample, this clonotype was seen many times. V usage is TRBV20-1 and J usage is TRBJ1-2; tentatively, D is TRBD1 (5 bases). Per germline, CDR1 DFQATT and CDR2 SNEGSKA (reference sequence). The CDR3 is 12 residues long. Trimming removed 0 bases at V and 3 bases at J, with 5 bases between. Here the CDR3 reads CSARDRDYGYTF. The CDR3 region has the DNA TGCAGTGCTAGAGACAGGGACTATGGCTACACCTTC.

The table lists this clonotype with many counts. V gene TRBV6-5 combines with J gene TRBJ1-2, with TRBD1 matching 7 bases. V lost 6 bases to trimming and J lost 5 bases; unmatched junction nucleotides: 12. The CDR3 extends over 15 amino acids. CDR1 and CDR2 from the germline V gene are MNHEY and SVGAGI. Here the CDR3 DNA reads TGTGCCAGCAGCCGAACAGGGGCGAGAGGGTATGGCTACACCTTC. Its translation is CASSRTGARGYGYTF.

The chain links TRBV4-3 to TRBJ2-3; TRBD1 matches at 11 bases. The CDR3 spans 14 residues. In germline, CDR1 is LGHNA, CDR2 YSLEER. The trim removed 4 bases at V and 4 bases at J, leaving 1 base unmatched. The CDR3 nucleotides read TGCGCCAGCAGCCTGGGACAGGGGGCAGATACGCAGTATTTT. Its protein is CASSLGQGADTQYF.